The 12 T cell receptor beta chains listed next were all sequenced from one sample in a study of shared clonotypes between healthy human individuals. Clones were sequenced by immunoSEQ multiplex PCR, and TCRdb holds only the in-frame ones, with some missing. The sample holds about 1.5 million clones, 95% to 99% seen once. Sequenced sample: naive CD4+ T cells sorted from blood. This sample's subset: CD45RA+ positively selected. The receptors stem from a man younger than 45 in good health.

A note on this clone: Other DNA variants within this sample encode the same CDR3. The chain employs TRBV7-9 and TRBJ2-1; 10 bases fit TRBD1. This CDR3 region has 16 residues. V shed 5 bases, J shed 4 bases, and the junction held 8 bases outside the gene matches. The germline CDR1 and CDR2 sequences are SEHNR and FQNEAQ (reference sequence). This CDR3 reads CASSLGDRGRYNEQFF. DNA of the CDR3: TGTGCCAGCAGCCTGGGAGACAGGGGGCGGTACAATGAGCAGTTCTTC.

As to this clone: At the DNA level, this CDR3 is encoded by other sequences in the same sample as well. The CDR3 bases are TGCAGCGTGGACAGCACAGATACGCAGTATTTT. Translated: CSVDSTDTQYF. The gene calls are TRBV29-1 and TRBJ2-3; D remains unclear. Trimming removed 6 bases from V and 0 bases from J, with 4 bases in between. In germline, CDR1 is SQVTM, CDR2 ANQGSEA. The CDR3 has 11 residues.

As to this clone: The sample holds other DNA sequences that translate to the same CDR3. V is TRBV18 and J is TRBJ1-5, with TRBD1 matching over 7 bases. V dropped 1 base and J dropped 3; count of bases not matched to a gene: 3. There are 15 residues in the CDR3. Germline CDR1 is KGHSH and CDR2 is LQKENI. The CDR3 DNA sequence: TGTGCCAGCTCACCACGGGACAGAGTCAATCAGCCCCAGCATTTT. Translating gives CASSPRDRVNQPQHF.

This clone was counted a single time. The same CDR3 can be traced to other DNA sequences in this sample. The chain uses TRBV5-1 and TRBJ2-1; D is uncertain. The V end was cut by 0 bases, the J end by 3 bases, with 4 bases between. Germline-derived CDR1 and CDR2 are SGHRS and YFSETQ. This CDR3 spans 13 amino acids. The DNA for the CDR3 is TGCGCCAGCAGCTTGGATAGCTACAATGAGCAGTTCTTC. Translated, it gives CASSLDSYNEQFF. The whole variable domain, remainder taken from reference TRBV5-1 and TRBJ2-1, is KAGVTQTPRYLIKTRGQQVTLSCSPISGHRSVSWYQQTPGQGLQFLFEYFSETQRNKGNFPGRFSGRQFSNSRSEMNVSTLELGDSALYLCASSLDSYNEQFFGPGTRLTVL.

V gene TRBV14 combines with J gene TRBJ2-7, with TRBD1 as a possible D gene (5 bases). There are 13 residues in the CDR3. V gave up 5 bases and J gave up 3 bases, with 11 bases separating them. Germline assignment: CDR1 SGHDN and CDR2 FVKESK. As DNA, the CDR3 is TGTGCCAGCAGCTGGGCGCAGGGCTACGAGCAGTACTTC. It yields the protein CASSWAQGYEQYF.

J is TRBJ2-2 and V is TRBV10-2, with 13 bases fitting TRBD2. This CDR3 has 15 amino acids. V lost 6 bases to trimming and J lost 4 bases; unmatched junction nucleotides: 2. Germline V lookup: CDR1 WSHSY, CDR2 SAAADI. CDR3 bases: TGCGCCAGCAGGGGACTAGCGGGACTCACCGGGGAGCTGTTTTTT. Protein: CASRGLAGLTGELFF.

On this clone itself: Other DNA sequences in this specimen translate into the identical CDR3. This chain joins TRBV10-3 and TRBJ1-3; D is perhaps TRBD1 (5 bases). Germline CDR1 ENHRY, CDR2 SYGVKD. V was pared by 4 bases and J by 0 bases, with 10 bases between. This CDR3 has 15 residues. CDR3 residues: CAISADRSSGNTIYF. Here the CDR3 DNA reads TGTGCCATCAGTGCAGACAGAAGCTCTGGAAACACCATATATTTT.

Regarding this clone: Other DNA sequences in the sample encode the same CDR3. The gene calls are TRBV9 and TRBJ1-1; TRBD1 is a possible D gene (5 bases). The V gene lost 3 bases and the J gene lost 6 bases, with 9 bases spanning the gap. CDR1 SGDLS and CDR2 YYNGEE come from the germline V gene. This CDR3 is 12 amino acids long. CDR3: CASSASGPEAFF. CDR3 sequence (DNA): TGTGCCAGCAGCGCGTCGGGGCCTGAAGCTTTCTTT.

The rearrangement uses TRBV7-3 and TRBJ2-5, with a possible D match to TRBD1 (5 bases). Per the germline V gene, CDR1 is SGHTA and CDR2 is FQGTGA. Trimming removed 4 bases at V and 4 bases at J, with 10 bases between. The CDR3 length is 13 residues. The CDR3 DNA reads as TGTGCCAGCAGCTCCCAGGGCAGAGAGACCCAGTACTTC. It is translated as CASSSQGRETQYF.

The chain is built from TRBV5-4 and TRBJ2-2, with D possibly being TRBD1 (6 bases). The V end was cut by 4 bases, the J end by 4 bases, with 14 bases between. From germline, CDR1 is SGHNT and CDR2 YYREEE (reference sequence). The CDR3 spans 15 residues. DNA for the CDR3: TGTGCCAGCAGCACCCAGGACAGCCCCACCGGGGAGCTGTTTTTT. This codes for CASSTQDSPTGELFF.

The CDR3 nucleotides are TGCGCCAGCAGCTTGCTAACAGGGGCCGTCTACAATGAGCAGTTCTTC. It translates to CASSLLTGAVYNEQFF. The rearrangement joins TRBV5-1 to TRBJ2-1; 7 bases align to TRBD1. Germline trimming cut 1 base from V and 3 bases from J; bases unmatched to any gene: 7. The CDR3 spans 16 residues. CDR1 and CDR2 from the germline V gene are SGHRS and YFSETQ.

This rearrangement joins TRBV7-8 to TRBJ2-1; 7 bases map to TRBD2. CDR3 length: 17 residues. The V segment lost 1 base and the J segment 6 bases; nucleotides outside the gene matches: 12. The germline V gene has CDR1 SGHVS and CDR2 FQNEAQ. The chain's CDR3 is CASSLGLGLGIVNEQFF. In nucleotides, the CDR3 is TGTGCCAGCAGCTTAGGGCTAGGACTAGGGATAGTCAATGAGCAGTTCTTC.